Listed below are T cell receptor beta chains from one sample, sequenced in a study of vaccination and CD4 T cells after COVID-19. TCRdb reprocessed the PCR reads with MiXCR, giving one entry per CDR3 protein. This sample has roughly 7,000 distinct CDR3 sequences, with 25% found just once. These receptors are not linked to any known antigen. Here the sequenced sample was CD4+ T cells from blood, cultured in vitro, taken after SARS-CoV-2 vaccination. These receptors originate from a human donor who had recovered from COVID-19. Each CDR3 is given with its conserved first and last residue. The D gene is left open where the match is weak. A clone size is listed for some rows: how often the clone was seen (once, few, many), or a class if it is expanded.

size	D	V	J	CDR3	DNA
few	NA	TRBV4-1	TRBJ2-5	CASSQAPSTGETQYF	TGCGCCAGCAGCCAAGCCCCCAGTACAGGAGAGACCCAGTACTTC
few	TRBD1	TRBV10-2	TRBJ1-2	CASSDFSGNRGLRGYTF	TGCGCCAGCAGTGACTTTTCCGGTAACAGGGGGCTTCGTGGCTACACCTTC
NA	TRBD2	TRBV20-1	TRBJ2-7	CSALRGGRTYEQYF	TGCAGTGCTCTCCGCGGGGGACGGACCTACGAGCAGTACTTC
medium-sized	NA	TRBV15	TRBJ2-7	CATSTRSGVRLYEQYF	TGTGCCACCAGCACCAGATCGGGGGTCAGGCTCTACGAGCAGTACTTC
few	NA	TRBV2	TRBJ2-7	CASITDASYEQYF	TGTGCCAGCATTACGGACGCATCCTACGAGCAGTACTTC
medium-sized	TRBD1	TRBV20-1	TRBJ1-5	CSARNPGGIGNQPQHF	TGCAGTGCTAGGAACCCAGGGGGCATCGGCAATCAGCCCCAGCATTTT
NA	TRBD1	TRBV6-1	TRBJ1-6	CASRRGQGRMSLHF	TGTGCCAGCAGGCGGGGACAGGGGCGAATGTCCCTCCACTTT
NA	TRBD1	TRBV19	TRBJ1-2	CASSIQDRGNYGYTF	TGTGCCAGTAGTATACAGGACAGGGGGAACTATGGCTACACCTTC
medium-sized	NA	TRBV4-2	TRBJ2-1	CASSQDHSSYNEQFF	TGTGCCAGCAGCCAAGATCACAGCTCCTACAATGAGCAGTTCTTC
NA	NA	TRBV7-2	TRBJ2-1	CASSLAFSSNEQFF	TGTGCCAGCAGCTTAGCGTTTAGCAGCAATGAGCAGTTCTTC
few	NA	TRBV20-1	TRBJ2-7	CSATSLAEGAYEQYF	TGCAGTGCCACCTCCTTAGCGGAGGGAGCCTACGAGCAGTACTTC
medium-sized	NA	TRBV6-1	TRBJ1-5	CASRDTGTPVRYSNQPQHF	TGTGCCAGCAGAGATACCGGGACACCGGTTCGGTATAGCAATCAGCCCCAGCATTTT
few	TRBD1	TRBV6-5	TRBJ1-5	CASSYSNRGGQPQHF	TGTGCCAGCAGTTACTCGAACAGGGGAGGTCAGCCCCAGCATTTT
medium-sized	NA	TRBV6-5	TRBJ1-1	CASSYLQARNTEAFF	TGTGCCAGCAGTTACTTACAGGCCCGGAACACTGAAGCTTTCTTT
few	NA	TRBV6-2/TRBV6-3	TRBJ2-7	CASRDTYYEQYF	TGTGCCAGCCGGGACACATACTACGAGCAGTACTTC
few	NA	TRBV12-3/TRBV12-4	TRBJ1-6	CASSASGTLGPLHF	TGTGCCAGCAGCGCCTCCGGGACGCTTGGGCCCCTCCACTTT
NA	TRBD2	TRBV9	TRBJ2-7	CASSTTSGRGAEQYF	TGTGCCAGCAGCACTACTAGCGGGAGAGGAGCCGAGCAGTACTTC
NA	NA	TRBV21-1	TRBJ2-7	CASTGGTGGHEQYF	TGTGCCAGCACTGGAGGGACAGGGGGCCACGAGCAGTACTTC
medium-sized	NA	TRBV6-5	TRBJ2-1	CASSYALGPYNEQFF	TGTGCCAGCAGTTACGCACTAGGACCTTACAATGAGCAGTTCTTC
medium-sized	NA	TRBV7-2	TRBJ1-1	CASSLVGGLYTEAFF	TGTGCCAGCAGCTTAGTAGGGGGGCTATACACTGAAGCTTTCTTT
NA	TRBD2	TRBV4-1	TRBJ2-3	CASSPRTSSGTDTQYF	TGCGCCAGCAGCCCGCGGACTAGTTCGGGCACAGATACGCAGTATTTT
medium-sized	NA	TRBV7-9	TRBJ2-7	CASSLTPYEQYF	TGTGCCAGCAGCTTAACACCTTACGAGCAGTACTTC
NA	NA	TRBV6-5	TRBJ1-2	CASSFLTREGYTF	TGTGCCAGCAGTTTCCTTACGAGGGAAGGCTACACCTTC
few	NA	TRBV28	TRBJ1-2	CACEQVGGYTF	TGTGCCTGCGAACAGGTGGGGGGCTACACCTTC
few	NA	TRBV20-1	TRBJ1-6	CSARDLRGDYNSPLHF	TGCAGTGCTAGAGACCTTCGCGGGGATTATAATTCACCCCTCCACTTT
NA	TRBD2	TRBV29-1	TRBJ2-3	CSVAPGLSTDTQYF	TGCAGCGTTGCCCCGGGACTAAGCACAGATACGCAGTATTTT
medium-sized	NA	TRBV6-1	TRBJ2-5	CASRGTGFQETQYF	TGTGCCAGCAGGGGTACCGGGTTCCAAGAGACCCAGTACTTC
NA	TRBD1	TRBV6-2/TRBV6-3	TRBJ2-7	CASSYRDSSYEQYF	TGTGCCAGCAGTTACAGGGACAGCTCCTACGAGCAGTACTTC
few	NA	TRBV27	TRBJ1-2	CASSLNRDVYGYTF	TGTGCCAGCAGTTTAAACAGAGATGTCTATGGCTACACCTTC
NA	NA	TRBV6-1	TRBJ1-2	CASSAENYGYTF	TGTGCCAGCAGTGCAGAGAACTATGGCTACACCTTC
few	NA	TRBV29-1	TRBJ1-2	CSVDSGNGGYTF	TGCAGCGTTGATTCCGGGAATGGGGGCTACACCTTC
few	TRBD1	TRBV6-1	TRBJ1-2	CASRPPTGDYGYTF	TGTGCCAGCAGACCCCCGACAGGGGACTATGGCTACACCTTC
medium-sized	NA	TRBV7-9	TRBJ1-2	CASSTRHVDGYGYTF	TGTGCCAGCAGCACCCGACACGTTGATGGCTATGGCTACACCTTC
NA	NA	TRBV19	TRBJ1-6	CASSDQGSPLHF	TGTGCCAGTAGCGACCAGGGTTCACCCCTCCACTTT
once	NA	TRBV25-1	TRBJ1-6	CASSTQGLWNNSPLHF	TGTGCCAGCAGTACTCAGGGGTTGTGGAATAATTCACCCCTCCACTTT
NA	TRBD2	TRBV10-3	TRBJ2-1	CAITSSGSDEQFF	TGTGCCATCACCTCTAGCGGTTCGGATGAGCAGTTCTTC
NA	TRBD2	TRBV6-4	TRBJ2-1	CASSEGASGGTNEQFF	TGTGCCAGCAGTGAGGGGGCTAGCGGGGGAACTAATGAGCAGTTCTTC
NA	NA	TRBV28	TRBJ2-1	CASSSSGGHNEQFF	TGTGCCAGCAGTTCTAGTGGGGGACACAATGAGCAGTTCTTC
medium-sized	TRBD2	TRBV20-1	TRBJ2-7	CSGGSGGQYEQYF	TGCAGTGGGGGTAGCGGGGGCCAATACGAGCAGTACTTC
NA	NA	TRBV4-3	TRBJ1-6	CASSQVSGDSTHSPLHF	TGCGCCAGCAGCCAAGTTTCGGGGGACTCAACACATTCACCCCTCCACTTT
medium-sized	NA	TRBV20-1	TRBJ1-5	CSARSRAGQPQHF	TGCAGTGCTAGATCCAGGGCTGGTCAGCCCCAGCATTTT
few	NA	TRBV20-1	TRBJ1-1	CSAREGGVSPEAFF	TGCAGTGCTAGAGAGGGGGGGGTAAGCCCTGAAGCTTTCTTT